This record covers a single T cell receptor (beta chain). The study ran its PCR with 60 Vbeta and 13 Jbeta primers. The table came from immunoSEQ multiplex PCR; TCRdb's copy has only in-frame clones and leaves some out. The sample shows some 110,000 clones, 65% to 80% of them seen only once. This sample is part of a study of cytomegalovirus exposure and HLA in healthy donors. The sequenced sample was PBMCs. The TCR originated in a woman aged 40 to 55 in good health and CMV-seropositive.

The CDR3 region is CASSLEWNTEAFF. The CDR3 DNA is TGTGCCAGCAGCTTAGAGTGGAACACTGAAGCTTTCTTT. J is TRBJ1-1 and V is TRBV5-6; D is undetermined. The germline V and J ends were trimmed by 2 bases and 1 base, with 6 bases remaining between them. The length of the CDR3 is 13 residues. Germline-derived CDR1 and CDR2 are SGHDT and YYEEEE.